What follows describes a single T cell receptor (beta chain). Germline trimming cut 5 bases from V and 2 bases from J; bases unmatched to any gene: 12. CDR1 is SGHTA and CDR2 is FQGNSA in the germline V gene. The CDR3 loop spans 16 amino acids. Under the authors' procedure: Cell counts per sample came from amplifying reference gene primers. Libraries were prepared by immunoSEQ multiplex PCR; TCRdb keeps only in-frame clonotypes and omits some of them. That table supplies the V and J calls and clone size; D and trimming were determined from the DNA. Among under 350,000 clones listed, about 85% were seen once. The sample is drawn from a study of blood T cell repertoires in COVID-19. Overall study context: Acute and convalescent COVID-19 samples came from the United States, Italy and Spain. PBMCs, B-cell-depleted T cells, or T cells were the source of the cDNA or gDNA that made up the material.

Sequencing was done on a sample of peripheral blood. The sequence derives from a human donor in a cohort sampled during active COVID-19. V gene TRBV7-2 combines with J gene TRBJ2-7; 7 bases agree with TRBD2. For the CDR3, the DNA is TGTGCCAGCAGCCTAGATGGGACTACCACTACCTACGAGCAGTACTTC. Translation gives CASSLDGTTTTYEQYF.